The T cell receptor beta chain under discussion was sequenced for a study of vaccination and CD4 T cells after COVID-19. Whole-study results and caveats: Spike mono-reactivity held for 304 of 307 vaccine-specific clones in convalescent patients.

Points on this clonotype: As yet, its antigen is unknown.

Described treatment: roughly ten-day PBMC culture with coronavirus spike peptide pools or control peptides (ViraFEST assay). An Oncomine TCR Beta short-read assay was used to sequence the DNA from cultured CD4+ T cells. TCRdb re-derived calls from the PCR reads in MiXCR, one entry per CDR3 protein. The data contain just over 14,000 distinct CDR3 sequences, roughly 73% of them singletons. The length of the CDR3 is 15 residues. CDR1 LGHNA and CDR2 YSLEER come from the germline V gene. Deletions cut 4 bases from V and 8 bases from J, with 15 bases between. Sequencing used CD4+ T cells from blood, cultured in vitro. J is TRBJ1-6 and V is TRBV4-3; TRBD1 is a possible D gene (5 bases). This clonotype was obtained from a human donor who had recovered from COVID-19. The DNA of the CDR3 is TGCGCCAGCAGCCCAGTTCCCCTCAGGGATTCACCCCTCCACTTT. This translates into CASSPVPLRDSPLHF.